The sequence of this TCR beta chain was determined in a study of shared clonotypes between healthy human individuals. Repertoires were generated with immunoSEQ multiplex PCR, while TCRdb's copy carries only in-frame clones and drops some. The table shows roughly 2,500,000 clones, with approximately 94% occurring only once. The germline CDR1 and CDR2 sequences are SEHNR and FQNEAQ (reference sequence). The CDR3 sequence is 13 residues long. The ends were cut back, 1 base at V and 5 bases at J, with 6 bases in the middle. This TCR was recovered from a man aged 18 to 29 in good health. Some clones in this sample may be carry-over from other donors' samples. This sequence joins TRBV7-9 and TRBJ2-1; no clear D gene. The source material was naive CD4+ T cells from PBMCs. The subset denotes: CD45RA+ positively selected. CDR3 sequence (DNA): TGTGCCAGCAGCTTAGACGGCCACAATGAGCAGTTCTTC. Its translation: CASSLDGHNEQFF.